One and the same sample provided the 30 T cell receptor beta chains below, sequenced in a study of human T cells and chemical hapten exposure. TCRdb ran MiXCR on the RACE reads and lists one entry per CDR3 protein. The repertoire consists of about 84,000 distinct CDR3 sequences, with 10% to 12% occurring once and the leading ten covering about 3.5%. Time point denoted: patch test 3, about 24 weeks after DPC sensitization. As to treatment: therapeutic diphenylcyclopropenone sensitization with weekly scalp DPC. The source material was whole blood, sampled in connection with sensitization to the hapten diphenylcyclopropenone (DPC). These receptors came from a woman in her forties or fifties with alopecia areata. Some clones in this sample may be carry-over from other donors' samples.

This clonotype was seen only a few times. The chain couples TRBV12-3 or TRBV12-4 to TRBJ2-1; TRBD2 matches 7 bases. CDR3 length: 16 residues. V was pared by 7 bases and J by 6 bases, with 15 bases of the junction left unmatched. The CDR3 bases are TGTGCCAGCACCAACCTGGGAGGGCCGAATCGCAATGAGCAGTTCTTC. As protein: CASTNLGGPNRNEQFF.

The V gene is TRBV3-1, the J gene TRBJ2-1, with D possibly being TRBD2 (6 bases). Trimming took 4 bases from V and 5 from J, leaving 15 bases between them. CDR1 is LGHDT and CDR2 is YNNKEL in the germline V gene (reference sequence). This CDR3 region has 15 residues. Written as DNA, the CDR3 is TGTGCCAGCAGCCCCCTGGAGGGACGGCACAATGAGCAGTTCTTC. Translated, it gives CASSPLEGRHNEQFF.

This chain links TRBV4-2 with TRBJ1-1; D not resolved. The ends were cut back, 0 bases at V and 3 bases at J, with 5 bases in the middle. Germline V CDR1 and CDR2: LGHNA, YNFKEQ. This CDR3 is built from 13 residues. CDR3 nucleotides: TGTGCCAGCAGCCAAGATATCGACACTGAAGCTTTCTTT. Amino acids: CASSQDIDTEAFF.

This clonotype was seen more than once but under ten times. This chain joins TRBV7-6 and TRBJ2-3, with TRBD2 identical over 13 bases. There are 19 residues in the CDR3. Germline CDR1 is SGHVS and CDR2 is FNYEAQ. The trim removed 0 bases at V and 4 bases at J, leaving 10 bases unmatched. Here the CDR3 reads CASSLAGTSGRAYPDTQYF. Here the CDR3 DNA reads TGTGCCAGCAGCTTAGCGGGAACTAGCGGGAGGGCCTACCCAGATACGCAGTATTTT.

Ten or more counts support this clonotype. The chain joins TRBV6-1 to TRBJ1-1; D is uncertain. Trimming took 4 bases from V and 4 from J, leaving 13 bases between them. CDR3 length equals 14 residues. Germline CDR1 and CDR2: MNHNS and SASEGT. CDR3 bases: TGTGCCAGCAGTGTTTATGGGAGTGGCACTGAAGCTTTCTTT. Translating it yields CASSVYGSGTEAFF.

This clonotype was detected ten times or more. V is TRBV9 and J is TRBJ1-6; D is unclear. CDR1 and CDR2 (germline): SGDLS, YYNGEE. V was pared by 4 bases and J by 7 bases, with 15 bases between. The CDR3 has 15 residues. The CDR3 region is CASSPGMAVNSPLHF. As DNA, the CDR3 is TGTGCCAGCAGCCCCGGGATGGCCGTGAATTCACCCCTCCACTTT.

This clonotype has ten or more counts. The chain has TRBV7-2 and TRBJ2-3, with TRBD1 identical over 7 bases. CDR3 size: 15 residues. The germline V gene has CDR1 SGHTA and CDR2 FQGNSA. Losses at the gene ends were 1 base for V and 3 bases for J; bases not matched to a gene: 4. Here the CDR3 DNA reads TGTGCCAGCAGCTTAGTAAACAGGGGAACAGATACGCAGTATTTT. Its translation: CASSLVNRGTDTQYF.

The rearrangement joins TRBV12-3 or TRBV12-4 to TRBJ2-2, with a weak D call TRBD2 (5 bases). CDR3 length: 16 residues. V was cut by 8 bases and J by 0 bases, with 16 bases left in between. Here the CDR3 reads CASAVYPSTNTGELFF. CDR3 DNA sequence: TGTGCCAGCGCAGTTTACCCTAGCACGAACACCGGGGAGCTGTTTTTT.

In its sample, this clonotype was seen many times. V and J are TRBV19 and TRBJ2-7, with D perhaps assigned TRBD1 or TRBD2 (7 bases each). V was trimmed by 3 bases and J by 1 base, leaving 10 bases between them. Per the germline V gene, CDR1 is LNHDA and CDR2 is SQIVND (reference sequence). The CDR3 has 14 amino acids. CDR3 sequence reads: CASSIQGGSYEQYF. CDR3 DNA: TGTGCCAGTAGTATCCAGGGGGGGTCCTACGAGCAGTACTTC.

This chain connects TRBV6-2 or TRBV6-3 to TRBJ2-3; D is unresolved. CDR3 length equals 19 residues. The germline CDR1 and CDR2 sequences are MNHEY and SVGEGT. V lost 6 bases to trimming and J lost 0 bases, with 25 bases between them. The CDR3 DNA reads TGTGCCAGCAGGGCTGCCCTCGGTACAAAATCTCCTAGCACAGATACGCAGTATTTT. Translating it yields CASRAALGTKSPSTDTQYF.

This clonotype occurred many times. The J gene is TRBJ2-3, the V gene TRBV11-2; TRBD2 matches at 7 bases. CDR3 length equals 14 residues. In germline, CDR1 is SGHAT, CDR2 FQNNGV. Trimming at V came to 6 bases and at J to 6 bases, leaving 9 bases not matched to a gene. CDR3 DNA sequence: TGTGCCAGCAGTCACGGTGGGAGGGGTGATACGCAGTATTTT. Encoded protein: CASSHGGRGDTQYF.

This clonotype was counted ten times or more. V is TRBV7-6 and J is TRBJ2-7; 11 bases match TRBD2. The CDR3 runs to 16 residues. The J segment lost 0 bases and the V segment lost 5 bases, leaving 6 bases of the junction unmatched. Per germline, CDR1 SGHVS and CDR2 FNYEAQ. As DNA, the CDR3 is TGTGCCAGCAGCCGAGGACTAGCGGGTAGCTCCTACGAGCAGTACTTC. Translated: CASSRGLAGSSYEQYF.

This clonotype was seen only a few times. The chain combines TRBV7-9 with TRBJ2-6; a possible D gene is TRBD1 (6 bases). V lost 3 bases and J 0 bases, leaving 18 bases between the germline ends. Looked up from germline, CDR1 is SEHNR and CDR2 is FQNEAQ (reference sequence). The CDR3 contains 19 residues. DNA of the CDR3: TGTGCCAGCAGCTTGCGTCGACAGGACCTTCGCTCTGGGGCCAACGTCCTGACTTTC. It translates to CASSLRRQDLRSGANVLTF.

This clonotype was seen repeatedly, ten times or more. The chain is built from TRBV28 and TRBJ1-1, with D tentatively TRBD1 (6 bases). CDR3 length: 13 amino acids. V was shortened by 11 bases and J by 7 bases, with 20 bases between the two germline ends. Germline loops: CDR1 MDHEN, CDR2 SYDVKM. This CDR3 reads CAGKGQGRSEAFF. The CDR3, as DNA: TGTGCCGGAAAGGGCCAGGGGAGGAGTGAAGCTTTCTTT.

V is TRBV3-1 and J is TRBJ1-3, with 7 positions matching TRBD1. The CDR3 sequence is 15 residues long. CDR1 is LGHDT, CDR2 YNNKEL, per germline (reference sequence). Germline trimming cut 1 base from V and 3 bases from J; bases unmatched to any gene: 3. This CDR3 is CASSQAGGIGNTIYF. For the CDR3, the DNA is TGTGCCAGCAGCCAAGCAGGGGGAATTGGAAACACCATATATTTT. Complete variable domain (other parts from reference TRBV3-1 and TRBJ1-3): DTAVSQTPKYLVTQMGNDKSIKCEQNLGHDTMYWYKQDSKKFLKIMFSYNNKELIINETVPNRFSPKSPDKAHLNLHINSLELGDSAVYFCASSQAGGIGNTIYFGEGSWLTVV.

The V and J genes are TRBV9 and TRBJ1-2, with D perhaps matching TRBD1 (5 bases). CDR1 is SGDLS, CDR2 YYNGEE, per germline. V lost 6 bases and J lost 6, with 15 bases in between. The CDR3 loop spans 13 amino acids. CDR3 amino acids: CASNRDLKNGYTF. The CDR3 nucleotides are TGTGCCAGCAACCGGGACCTAAAAAATGGCTACACCTTC.

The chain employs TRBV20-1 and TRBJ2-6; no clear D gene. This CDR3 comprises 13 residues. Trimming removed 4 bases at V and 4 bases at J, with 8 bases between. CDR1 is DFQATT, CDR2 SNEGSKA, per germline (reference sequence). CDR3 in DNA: TGCAGTGCTACCCCCTCCGGGGCCAACGTCCTGACTTTC. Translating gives CSATPSGANVLTF.

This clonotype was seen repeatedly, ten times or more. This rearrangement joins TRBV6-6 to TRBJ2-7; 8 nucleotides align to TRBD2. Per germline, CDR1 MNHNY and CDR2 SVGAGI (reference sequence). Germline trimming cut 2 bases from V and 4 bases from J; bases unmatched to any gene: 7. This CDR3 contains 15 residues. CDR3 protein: CASSYMAGGGYEQYF. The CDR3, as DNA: TGTGCCAGCAGTTACATGGCGGGAGGAGGTTACGAGCAGTACTTC.

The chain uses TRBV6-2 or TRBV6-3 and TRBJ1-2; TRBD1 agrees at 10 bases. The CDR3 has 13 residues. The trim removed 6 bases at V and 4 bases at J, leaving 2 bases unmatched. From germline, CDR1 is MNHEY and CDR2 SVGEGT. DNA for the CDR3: TGTGCCAGCAGGACAGGGGGCGTCTATGGCTACACCTTC. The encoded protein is CASRTGGVYGYTF.

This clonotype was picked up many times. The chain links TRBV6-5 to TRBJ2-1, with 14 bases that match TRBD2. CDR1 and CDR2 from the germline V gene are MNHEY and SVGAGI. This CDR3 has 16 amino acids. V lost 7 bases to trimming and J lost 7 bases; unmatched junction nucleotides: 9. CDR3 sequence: CASKIRLAGGQNEQFF. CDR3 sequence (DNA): TGTGCCAGCAAGATCAGACTAGCGGGAGGGCAGAATGAGCAGTTCTTC.

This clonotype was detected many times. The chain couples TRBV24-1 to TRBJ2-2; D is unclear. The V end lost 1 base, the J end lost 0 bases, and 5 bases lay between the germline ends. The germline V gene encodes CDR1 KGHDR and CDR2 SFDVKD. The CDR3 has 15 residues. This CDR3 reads CATSDFPPNTGELFF. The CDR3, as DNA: TGTGCCACCAGTGATTTCCCTCCGAACACCGGGGAGCTGTTTTTT.

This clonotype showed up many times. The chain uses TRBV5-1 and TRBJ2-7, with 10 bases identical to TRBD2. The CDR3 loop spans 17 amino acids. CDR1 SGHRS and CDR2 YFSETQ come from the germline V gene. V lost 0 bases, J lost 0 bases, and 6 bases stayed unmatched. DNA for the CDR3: TGCGCCAGCAGCTTGGGGGGACTAGCGATTAGCTCCTACGAGCAGTACTTC. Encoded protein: CASSLGGLAISSYEQYF.

CDR3 in amino acids: CASSIGLAGGGELFF. In nucleotides, the CDR3 is TGTGCCAGTAGTATTGGTCTAGCGGGAGGAGGGGAGCTGTTTTTT. The chain joins TRBV19 to TRBJ2-2; 11 nucleotides align to TRBD2. J was trimmed by 8 bases and V by 3 bases; bases with no gene match: 5. The CDR3 extends over 15 amino acids. In germline, CDR1 is LNHDA, CDR2 SQIVND (reference sequence).

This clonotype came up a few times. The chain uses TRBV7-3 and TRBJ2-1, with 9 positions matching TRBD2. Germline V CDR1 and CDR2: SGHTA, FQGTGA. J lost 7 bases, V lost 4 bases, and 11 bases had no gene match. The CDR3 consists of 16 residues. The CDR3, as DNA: TGTGCCAGCAGCTCCATAGCGGGAGTACGGGTTAATGAGCAGTTCTTC. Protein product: CASSSIAGVRVNEQFF.

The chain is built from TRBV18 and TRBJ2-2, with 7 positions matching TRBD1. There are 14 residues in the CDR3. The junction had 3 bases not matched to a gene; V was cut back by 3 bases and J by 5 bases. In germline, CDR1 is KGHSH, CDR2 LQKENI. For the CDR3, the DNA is TGTGCCAGCTCACCTATACAGGGGACCGGGGAGCTGTTTTTT. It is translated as CASSPIQGTGELFF.

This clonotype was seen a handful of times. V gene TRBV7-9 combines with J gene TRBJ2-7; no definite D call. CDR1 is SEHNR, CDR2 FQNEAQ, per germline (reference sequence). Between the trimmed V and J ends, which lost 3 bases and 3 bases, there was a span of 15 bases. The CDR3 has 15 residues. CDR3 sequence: CASSLVRRDFYEQYF. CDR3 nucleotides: TGTGCCAGCAGCTTGGTCAGGCGAGATTTCTACGAGCAGTACTTC. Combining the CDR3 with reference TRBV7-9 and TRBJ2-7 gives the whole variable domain DTGVSQNPRHKITKRGQNVTFRCDPISEHNRLYWYRQTLGQGPEFLTYFQNEAQLEKSRLLSDRFSAERPKGSFSTLEIQRTEQGDSAMYLCASSLVRRDFYEQYFGPGTRLTVT.

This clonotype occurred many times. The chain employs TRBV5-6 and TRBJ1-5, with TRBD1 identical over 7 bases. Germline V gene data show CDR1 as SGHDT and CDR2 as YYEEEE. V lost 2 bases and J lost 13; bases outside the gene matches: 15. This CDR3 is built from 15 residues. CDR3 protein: CASSFRGTARSPQHF. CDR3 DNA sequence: TGTGCCAGCAGCTTCAGGGGGACGGCTAGGAGCCCTCAGCATTTT. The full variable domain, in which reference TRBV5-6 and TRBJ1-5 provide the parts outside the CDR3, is DAGVTQSPTHLIKTRGQQVTLRCSPKSGHDTVSWYQQALGQGPQFIFQYYEEEERQRGNFPDRFSGHQFPNYSSELNVNALLLGDSALYLCASSFRGTARSPQHFGDGTRLSIL.

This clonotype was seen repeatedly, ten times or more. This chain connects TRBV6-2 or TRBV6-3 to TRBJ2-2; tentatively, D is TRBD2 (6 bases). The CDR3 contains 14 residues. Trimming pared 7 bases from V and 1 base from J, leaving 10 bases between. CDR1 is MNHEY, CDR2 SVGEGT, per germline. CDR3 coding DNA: TGTGCCAGCACCGGGACTGGGAACACCGGGGAGCTGTTTTTT. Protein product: CASTGTGNTGELFF.

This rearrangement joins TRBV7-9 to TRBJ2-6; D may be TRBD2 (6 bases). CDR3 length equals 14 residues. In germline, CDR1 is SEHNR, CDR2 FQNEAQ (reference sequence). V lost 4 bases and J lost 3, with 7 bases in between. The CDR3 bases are TGTGCCAGCAGCTGGGGGGTTGGGGCCAACGTCCTGACTTTC. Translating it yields CASSWGVGANVLTF.

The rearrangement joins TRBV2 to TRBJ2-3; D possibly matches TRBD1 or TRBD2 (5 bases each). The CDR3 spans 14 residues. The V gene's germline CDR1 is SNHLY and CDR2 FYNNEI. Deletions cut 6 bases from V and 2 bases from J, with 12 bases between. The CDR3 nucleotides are TGTGCCAGCAGCCTGAGAGGGGACACAGATACGCAGTATTTT. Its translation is CASSLRGDTDTQYF. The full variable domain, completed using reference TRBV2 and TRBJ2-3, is EPEVTQTPSHQVTQMGQEVILRCVPISNHLYFYWYRQILGQKVEFLVSFYNNEISEKSEIFDDQFSVERPDGSNFTLKIRSTKLEDSAMYFCASSLRGDTDTQYFGPGTRLTVL.